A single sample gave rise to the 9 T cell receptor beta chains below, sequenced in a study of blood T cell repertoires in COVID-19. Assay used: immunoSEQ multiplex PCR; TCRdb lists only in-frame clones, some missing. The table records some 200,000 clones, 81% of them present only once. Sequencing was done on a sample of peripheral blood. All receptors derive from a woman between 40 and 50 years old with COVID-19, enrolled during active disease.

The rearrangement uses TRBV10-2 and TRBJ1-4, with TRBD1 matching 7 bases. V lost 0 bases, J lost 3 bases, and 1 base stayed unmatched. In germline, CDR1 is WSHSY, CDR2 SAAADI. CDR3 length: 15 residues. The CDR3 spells CASSESGQPNEKLFF. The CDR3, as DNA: TGCGCCAGCAGTGAGTCGGGACAGCCTAATGAAAAACTGTTTTTT.

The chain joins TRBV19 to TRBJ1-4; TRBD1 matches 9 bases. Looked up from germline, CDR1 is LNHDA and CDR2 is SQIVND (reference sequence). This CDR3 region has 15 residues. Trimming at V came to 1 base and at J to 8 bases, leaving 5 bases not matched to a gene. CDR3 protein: CASSIGTGGSEKLFF. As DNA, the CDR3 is TGTGCCAGTAGTATAGGTACAGGGGGCTCGGAAAAACTGTTTTTT.

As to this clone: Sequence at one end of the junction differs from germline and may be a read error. CDR3 sequence: CASSFGALETQYF. As DNA, the CDR3 is TGTGCTAGCAGCTTCGGTGCGTTGGAGACCCAGTACTTC. The chain carries TRBV7-7 and TRBJ2-5, with D hard to call. Germline V CDR1 and CDR2: SSHAT, FNYEAQ (reference sequence). The CDR3 is 13 residues long.

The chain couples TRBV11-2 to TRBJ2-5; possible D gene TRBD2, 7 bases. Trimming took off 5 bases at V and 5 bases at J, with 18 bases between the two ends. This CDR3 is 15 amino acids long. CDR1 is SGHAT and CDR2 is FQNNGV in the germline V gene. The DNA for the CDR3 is TGTGCCAGCAGCCCCGCCGGGGGAGGGGGGGAGACCCAGTACTTC. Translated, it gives CASSPAGGGGETQYF.

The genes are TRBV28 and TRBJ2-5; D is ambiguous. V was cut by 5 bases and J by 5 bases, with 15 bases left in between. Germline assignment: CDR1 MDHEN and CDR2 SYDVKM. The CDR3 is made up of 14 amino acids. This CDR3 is CASSQSMASETQYF. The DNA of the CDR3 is TGTGCCAGCAGTCAATCGATGGCTTCGGAGACCCAGTACTTC.

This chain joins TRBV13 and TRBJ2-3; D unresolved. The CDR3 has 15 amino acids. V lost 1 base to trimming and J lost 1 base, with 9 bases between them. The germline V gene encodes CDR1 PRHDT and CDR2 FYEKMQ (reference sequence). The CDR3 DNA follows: TGTGCCAGCAGCTTAGTAAGTCGAGGCACAGATACGCAGTATTTT. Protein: CASSLVSRGTDTQYF. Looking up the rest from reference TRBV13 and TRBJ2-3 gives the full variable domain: AAGVIQSPRHLIKEKRETATLKCYPIPRHDTVYWYQQGPGQDPQFLISFYEKMQSDKGSIPDRFSAQQFSDYHSELNMSSLELGDSALYFCASSLVSRGTDTQYFGPGTRLTVL.

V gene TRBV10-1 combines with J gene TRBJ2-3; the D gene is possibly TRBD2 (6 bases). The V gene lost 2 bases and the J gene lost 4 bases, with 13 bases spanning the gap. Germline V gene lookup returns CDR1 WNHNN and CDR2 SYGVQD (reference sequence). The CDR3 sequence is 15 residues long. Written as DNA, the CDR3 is TGCGCCAGCAGTGAGACTAGCTGGTCCTCAGATACGCAGTATTTT. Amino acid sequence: CASSETSWSSDTQYF.

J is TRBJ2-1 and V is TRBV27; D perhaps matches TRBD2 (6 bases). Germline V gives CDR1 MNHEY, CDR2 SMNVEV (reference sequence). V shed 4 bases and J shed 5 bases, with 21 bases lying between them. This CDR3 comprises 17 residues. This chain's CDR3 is CASSSLTSTLNNNEQFF. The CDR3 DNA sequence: TGTGCCAGCAGTTCATTGACTAGTACCTTAAACAACAATGAGCAGTTCTTC.

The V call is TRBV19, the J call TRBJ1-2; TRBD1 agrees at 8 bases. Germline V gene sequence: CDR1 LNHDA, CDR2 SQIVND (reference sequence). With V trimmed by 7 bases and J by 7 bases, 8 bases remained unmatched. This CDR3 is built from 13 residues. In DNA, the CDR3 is TGTGCCAGTACCAATCAGGGGGCTGGTGGCTACACCTTC. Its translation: CASTNQGAGGYTF.